The clone carrying this TCR beta chain showed up many times. The antigen is not known. The sample belongs to a study of Graves' ophthalmopathy and Graves' hyperthyroidism. The CDR3 extends over 13 amino acids. Germline lookup yields CDR1 MNHEY and CDR2 SVGEGT. Trimming removed 6 bases from V and 6 bases from J; junction bases left unmatched: 7. Only newly diagnosed hyperthyroidism patients aged 18 to 65, with under 2 months' duration, were enrolled. Other autoimmune diseases, uncontrolled infections, pregnancy or lactation led to the exclusion of patients. Findings and limits, study-wide: Clonotypes were expanded in thyroid at above 0.001 frequency, and most also appeared in blood.

RNA transcripts were the template, and TCR beta CDR3 regions were amplified from them. Following a first-round RT-PCR that used HTBI primers, a second-round multiplex PCR was carried out. TCRdb recomputed calls from the multiplex PCR reads with MiXCR, one row per CDR3 protein. The table shows 400,000 or so distinct CDR3 sequences, with about 17% occurring only once. The sequence was obtained from an adult woman with stable Graves' hyperthyroidism. Sequenced: peripheral blood. The chain couples TRBV6-2 or TRBV6-3 to TRBJ2-7; 8 bases map to TRBD1. The CDR3 protein is CASSHGQGSEQYF. For the CDR3, the DNA is TGTGCCAGCAGCCACGGACAGGGAAGCGAGCAGTACTTC.